The 28 T cell receptor beta chains reported below all come from one sample, sequenced in a study of identical twins. Each CDR3 protein is one row after TCRdb ran MiXCR on the 5' RACE reads. This table holds around 140,000 distinct CDR3 sequences, around 3.4% found once. Material for sequencing was memory T cells sorted from blood. All receptors derive from a man between 18 and 35 years old in good health.

This clonotype was counted at least ten times. The chain is built from TRBV4-1 and TRBJ2-2; D remains unclear. This CDR3 has 17 amino acids. In germline, CDR1 is MGHRA, CDR2 YSYEKL. Deletions cut 0 bases from V and 0 bases from J, with 11 bases between. CDR3: CASSQDKGGSNTGELFF. Here the CDR3 DNA reads TGCGCCAGCAGCCAAGATAAAGGCGGTTCGAACACCGGGGAGCTGTTTTTT.

This clonotype was observed at least ten times. V gene TRBV20-1 combines with J gene TRBJ1-6; D ambiguous. The CDR3 is made up of 16 amino acids. V lost 5 bases, J lost 0 bases, and 14 bases lay in between. Germline V gene sequence: CDR1 DFQATT, CDR2 SNEGSKA (reference sequence). CDR3 DNA: TGCAGTGCTCCTACCGGACTCCTCTCCTATAATTCACCCCTCCACTTT. This translates into CSAPTGLLSYNSPLHF.

A remark on this clonotype: This may stem from a read error, because a much larger clone lies one nucleotide away. This sequence joins TRBV24-1 and TRBJ2-4; D call uncertain. Germline V CDR1 and CDR2: KGHDR, SFDVKD. Trimming removed 3 bases at V and 3 bases at J, with 14 bases between. This CDR3 has 16 amino acids. CDR3 region: CATSDTRVGDKNIQYF. The CDR3 bases are TGTGCCACCAGTGATACAAGGGTAGGAGACAAAAACATTCAGTACTTC.

In this sample, this clonotype turned up many times. The rearrangement links TRBV7-2 to TRBJ2-2; 12 bases line up with TRBD2. V was clipped by 1 base and J by 6 bases; unmatched bases: 3. This CDR3 comprises 16 residues. The V gene's germline CDR1 is SGHTA and CDR2 FQGNSA. CDR3 sequence (DNA): TGTGCCAGCAGCTTAGTGACTAGCGGGAGTTCCGGGGAGCTGTTTTTT. This codes for CASSLVTSGSSGELFF.

This clonotype appeared many times. The V gene is TRBV10-2, the J gene TRBJ2-5; D may match TRBD1 or TRBD2 (5 bases each). V lost 0 bases and J 2 bases, leaving 10 bases between the germline ends. Germline V gene data show CDR1 as WSHSY and CDR2 as SAAADI. The CDR3 is made up of 15 amino acids. CDR3 sequence reads: CASSESGTKQETQYF. The CDR3 DNA reads as TGCGCCAGCAGTGAGTCGGGGACCAAACAAGAGACCCAGTACTTC.

The chain joins TRBV6-1 to TRBJ2-7; the D call may be TRBD1 or TRBD2 (5 bases each). The CDR3 extends over 14 amino acids. The V end was cut by 2 bases, the J end by 3 bases, with 11 bases between. Germline V gene lookup returns CDR1 MNHNS and CDR2 SASEGT. The CDR3 DNA is TGTGCCAGCAGTGAAACTGGGGGTAACTACGAGCAGTACGTC. The encoded protein is CASSETGGNYEQYV.

This clonotype has ten or more counts. This chain uses TRBV11-2 with TRBJ1-6; D ambiguous. Germline loops: CDR1 SGHAT, CDR2 FQNNGV. The germline V and J ends were trimmed by 5 bases and 8 bases, with 4 bases remaining between them. The CDR3 sequence is 11 residues long. The CDR3 region has the DNA TGTGCCAGCAGCCGCGATTCACCCCTCCACTTT. This sequence encodes CASSRDSPLHF.

This clonotype was observed at least ten times. The CDR3 loop reads CASTTTSYEQYF. DNA for the CDR3: TGTGCCAGCACCACGACTTCCTACGAGCAGTACTTC. The V call is TRBV5-6, the J call TRBJ2-7; D gene unclear. Trimming cost V 6 bases and J 1 base, with 8 bases left between them. Per germline, CDR1 SGHDT and CDR2 YYEEEE. This CDR3 is built from 12 residues.

This clonotype was picked up many times. J is TRBJ1-2 and V is TRBV5-1, with 7 bases identical to TRBD1. The CDR3 has 18 residues. Unmatched junction bases numbered 15, after V lost 4 bases and J lost 0 bases. The germline CDR1 and CDR2 sequences are SGHRS and YFSETQ. CDR3 in DNA: TGCGCCAGCAGCGACGCAGGCGGCAGGGGGGCAGCTAACTATGGCTACACCTTC. Translated: CASSDAGGRGAANYGYTF.

This clonotype was counted only a few times. The chain has TRBV30 and TRBJ1-4; 7 bases match TRBD1. The CDR3 is made up of 15 amino acids. The J segment lost 5 bases and the V segment lost 3 bases, leaving 9 bases of the junction unmatched. CDR1 GTSNPN and CDR2 SVGIG come from the germline V gene (reference sequence). The CDR3 sequence is CAWSLLDRQNEKLFF. The CDR3 DNA sequence: TGTGCCTGGAGCCTCTTGGACAGGCAGAATGAAAAACTGTTTTTT.

At least ten counts were recorded for this clonotype. The chain combines TRBV20-1 with TRBJ2-3, with 8 bases fitting TRBD2. CDR3 length: 17 amino acids. V was clipped by 1 base and J by 2 bases; unmatched bases: 11. Germline CDR1 DFQATT, CDR2 SNEGSKA (reference sequence). The CDR3 here is CSARVSPLAGYTDTQYF. CDR3 nucleotide sequence: TGCAGTGCTAGAGTTTCACCCTTAGCGGGATACACAGATACGCAGTATTTT.

This clonotype has a count of ten or more. This chain connects TRBV27 to TRBJ2-7; D uncertain. V shed 9 bases and J shed 7 bases, with 19 bases lying between them. The CDR3 loop spans 13 amino acids. Germline values: CDR1 MNHEY, CDR2 SMNVEV (reference sequence). The CDR3 DNA sequence: TGTGCCAGAGTCCCGAAAGGGTACCCTGAGCAGTACGTC. Translation: CARVPKGYPEQYV.

This clonotype showed up many times. This chain uses TRBV6-1 with TRBJ2-7; 8 bases align to TRBD2. The V and J ends lost 7 bases and 2 bases, in that order; junction bases with no gene match: 4. CDR1 is MNHNS, CDR2 SASEGT, per germline. This CDR3 has 13 amino acids. The CDR3 sequence is CASKSGSPYEQYF. In nucleotides, the CDR3 is TGTGCCAGCAAGAGCGGGAGTCCCTACGAGCAGTACTTC.

The table lists this clonotype with many counts. The chain is built from TRBV20-1 and TRBJ1-4, with D tentatively TRBD1 (5 bases). Germline V gene sequence: CDR1 DFQATT, CDR2 SNEGSKA (reference sequence). This CDR3 contains 13 residues. V was clipped by 0 bases and J by 3 bases, with 5 bases between them. The CDR3 here is CSAREGANEKLFF. The CDR3 DNA follows: TGCAGTGCTAGAGAGGGGGCTAATGAAAAACTGTTTTTT.

This clonotype was recorded many times. A read error may produce the germline difference seen at one junction end. The chain links TRBV30 to TRBJ1-2, with D hard to call. Germline CDR1 and CDR2: GTSNPN and SVGIG (reference sequence). The CDR3 totals 11 residues. The CDR3 coding sequence is TGTGCCTGGAAGTTCGGCGGACGTCCTAATTTC. Protein: CAWKFGGRPNF.

This clonotype was seen repeatedly, ten times or more. The rearrangement joins TRBV12-3 or TRBV12-4 to TRBJ2-7; 8 bases fit TRBD2. The CDR3 loop spans 15 amino acids. V dropped 6 bases and J dropped 1; count of bases not matched to a gene: 8. For the CDR3, the DNA is TGTGCCAGCAGACGCGACCGGGGGGGATCCTACGAGCAGTACTTC. It specifies CASRRDRGGSYEQYF.

This clonotype occurred many times. The chain links TRBV5-1 to TRBJ1-1; maybe TRBD1 (5 bases). The CDR3 runs to 14 residues. CDR1 is SGHRS and CDR2 is YFSETQ in the germline V gene. V was clipped by 1 base and J by 4 bases, with 11 bases between them. CDR3 sequence (DNA): TGCGCCAGCAGCTTGACAGCCGGGGCCACTGAAGCTTTCTTT. Translated, it gives CASSLTAGATEAFF.

This clonotype was recorded at least ten times. The CDR3 reads CASSGGQGASGYTF. The CDR3 nucleotides are TGTGCCAGCAGCGGAGGACAGGGGGCAAGCGGCTACACCTTC. The J gene is TRBJ1-2, the V gene TRBV5-6; TRBD1 matches at 11 bases. The junction had 7 bases not matched to a gene; V was cut back by 4 bases and J by 8 bases. CDR3 size: 14 residues. Looked up from germline, CDR1 is SGHDT and CDR2 is YYEEEE. The full variable domain, with the rest looked up from reference TRBV5-6 and TRBJ1-2, is DAGVTQSPTHLIKTRGQQVTLRCSPKSGHDTVSWYQQALGQGPQFIFQYYEEEERQRGNFPDRFSGHQFPNYSSELNVNALLLGDSALYLCASSGGQGASGYTFGSGTRLTVV.

The sample holds a few counts of this clonotype. This chain joins TRBV19 and TRBJ2-2, with 10 nucleotides matching TRBD2. The CDR3 loop spans 15 amino acids. J lost 4 bases, V lost 6 bases, and 5 bases had no gene match. Germline V CDR1 and CDR2: LNHDA, SQIVND (reference sequence). The CDR3 DNA is TGTGCCAGTAGCATACTAGCGGGAAGCACCGGGGAGCTGTTTTTT. Protein: CASSILAGSTGELFF. Full variable domain (outside the CDR3, taken from reference TRBV19 and TRBJ2-2): DGGITQSPKYLFRKEGQNVTLSCEQNLNHDAMYWYRQDPGQGLRLIYYSQIVNDFQKGDIAEGYSVSREKKESFPLTVTSAQKNPTAFYLCASSILAGSTGELFFGEGSRLTVL.

This clonotype has a count of ten or more. The chain carries TRBV6-1 and TRBJ2-3, with D unclear. Germline loops: CDR1 MNHNS, CDR2 SASEGT. Trimming removed 6 bases from V and 0 bases from J, with 13 bases in between. The CDR3 sequence is 15 residues long. CDR3 sequence (DNA): TGTGCCAGCAGGCAAACATCAATGAGCACAGATACGCAGTATTTT. This codes for CASRQTSMSTDTQYF.

This clonotype was recorded at least ten times. The chain uses TRBV9 and TRBJ1-6; D possibly corresponds to TRBD1 (6 bases). V was trimmed by 3 bases and J by 1 base, leaving 8 bases between them. Germline V lookup: CDR1 SGDLS, CDR2 YYNGEE. This CDR3 is 15 amino acids long. In nucleotides, the CDR3 is TGTGCCAGCAGCGATACAGGGTCCTATAATTCACCCCTCCACTTT. It codes for CASSDTGSYNSPLHF.

This clonotype was counted at least ten times. The chain links TRBV4-3 to TRBJ2-3; D tentatively reads TRBD1 or TRBD2 (7 bases each). This CDR3 is built from 14 residues. Germline V gene data show CDR1 as LGHNA and CDR2 as YSLEER. V lost 4 bases, J lost 4 bases, and 12 bases lay in between. CDR3 amino acids: CASSPGGAADTQYF. CDR3 bases: TGCGCCAGCAGCCCAGGGGGGGCAGCAGATACGCAGTATTTT.

This clonotype was counted at least ten times. V gene TRBV12-3 or TRBV12-4 combines with J gene TRBJ2-3; 8 positions match TRBD2. This CDR3 comprises 13 residues. V lost 8 bases, J lost 4 bases, and 5 bases stayed unmatched. The CDR3 nucleotides read TGTGCCAGCGGTCCAGCGGGAGCAGATACGCAGTATTTT. Translating it yields CASGPAGADTQYF.

This clonotype appeared many times. The chain has TRBV7-8 and TRBJ2-1; 8 bases fit TRBD2. Germline lookup yields CDR1 SGHVS and CDR2 FQNEAQ. V lost 3 bases, J lost 5 bases, and 6 bases stayed unmatched. CDR3 length: 15 residues. This CDR3 is CASSFSRGGNNEQFF. CDR3 bases: TGTGCCAGCAGCTTCAGCCGGGGGGGGAACAATGAGCAGTTCTTC. Looking up the rest from reference TRBV7-8 and TRBJ2-1 gives the full variable domain: GAGVSQSPRYKVAKRGQDVALRCDPISGHVSLFWYQQALGQGPEFLTYFQNEAQLDKSGLPSDRFFAERPEGSVSTLKIQRTQQEDSAVYLCASSFSRGGNNEQFFGPGTRLTVL.

The CDR3 bases are TGTGCCAGCAGCTTAGATCGGACAGAAGAGACCCAGTACTTC. Protein product: CASSLDRTEETQYF. The V and J genes are TRBV11-2 and TRBJ2-5, with a tentative D call TRBD1 (6 bases). V lost 0 bases and J 3 bases, leaving 8 bases between the germline ends. The V gene's germline CDR1 is SGHAT and CDR2 FQNNGV. CDR3 length equals 14 residues.

This clonotype was recorded many times. The chain is built from TRBV7-9 and TRBJ2-2; 9 nucleotides align to TRBD1. This CDR3 spans 14 amino acids. Germline V gene sequence: CDR1 SEHNR, CDR2 FQNEAQ (reference sequence). The ends lost 8 bases at V and 4 bases at J; junction bases unmatched: 5. In nucleotides, the CDR3 is TGTGCCAGCCAAAGGACAGGGGTCACCGGGGAGCTGTTTTTT. It specifies CASQRTGVTGELFF.

This clonotype was counted a few times. The V and J genes are TRBV9 and TRBJ1-4; the D gene is possibly TRBD1 (5 bases). Per the germline V gene, CDR1 is SGDLS and CDR2 is YYNGEE. Trimming removed 3 bases at V and 8 bases at J, with 17 bases between. The CDR3 is 15 amino acids. The CDR3 is CASSGGTLGQEKLFF. CDR3 nucleotides: TGTGCCAGCAGCGGCGGGACCCTCGGGCAGGAAAAACTGTTTTTT.

This clonotype has a count of ten or more. The genes are TRBV5-1 and TRBJ2-5; TRBD2 matches at 14 bases. This CDR3 contains 15 residues. Trimming cost V 3 bases and J 4 bases; bases outside gene matches: 2. The germline V gene has CDR1 SGHRS and CDR2 YFSETQ. CDR3 bases: TGCGCCAGCAGCTCCGGGACTAGCGGGAGAGAGACCCAGTACTTC. This gives the protein CASSSGTSGRETQYF.